The 28 T cell receptor beta chains listed next were all sequenced from one sample in a study of T-cell reconstitution after alpha-beta-depleted transplantation in children. It was with unique molecular identifiers that the TCRbeta library was prepared. One entry per CDR3 protein results from TCRdb running MiXCR on the PCR reads. Of about a million distinct CDR3 sequences in the sample, roughly 29% were seen once. Sequencing used PBMCs, mostly from graft donor cells, obtained 360 days after TCRalphabeta/CD19-depleted stem cell transplant. The source of these receptors is a boy under two years old who had a stem cell transplant for SCID, so the T cells may come from the graft donor.

This chain joins TRBV5-4 and TRBJ2-5, with a possible D match to TRBD1 (6 bases). The CDR3 is made up of 14 amino acids. V was trimmed by 2 bases and J by 0 bases, leaving 8 bases between them. Germline V CDR1 and CDR2: SGHNT, YYREEE (reference sequence). The CDR3 loop reads CASSFTGYQETQYF. CDR3 bases: TGTGCCAGCAGCTTTACAGGGTACCAAGAGACCCAGTACTTC.

This chain joins TRBV20-1 and TRBJ2-3; 8 bases are a match to TRBD1. The germline CDR1 and CDR2 sequences are DFQATT and SNEGSKA (reference sequence). Trimming at V came to 3 bases and at J to 0 bases, leaving 8 bases not matched to a gene. The CDR3 has 16 amino acids. The chain's CDR3 is CSASRGQASSTDTQYF. The CDR3, as DNA: TGCAGTGCTAGTAGGGGACAGGCCTCTAGCACAGATACGCAGTATTTT.

This clonotype occurred a few times. J is TRBJ1-5 and V is TRBV28; D remains unclear. Between the trimmed V and J ends, which lost 7 bases and 3 bases, there was a span of 16 bases. CDR1 and CDR2 from the germline V gene are MDHEN and SYDVKM. The CDR3 loop spans 15 amino acids. The CDR3: CASNLSGRNNQPQHF. As DNA, the CDR3 is TGTGCCAGCAACCTCAGCGGGCGAAACAATCAGCCCCAGCATTTT. The variable domain in full, completed from reference TRBV28 and TRBJ1-5, reads DVKVTQSSRYLVKRTGEKVFLECVQDMDHENMFWYRQDPGLGLRLIYFSYDVKMKEKGDIPEGYSVSREKKERFSLILESASTNQTSMYLCASNLSGRNNQPQHFGDGTRLSIL.

The chain is built from TRBV7-2 and TRBJ2-1; D may be TRBD1 or TRBD2 (6 bases each). Germline V gene sequence: CDR1 SGHTA, CDR2 FQGNSA. V was pared by 5 bases and J by 2 bases, with 19 bases between. There are 17 residues in the CDR3. CDR3 coding DNA: TGTGCCAGCAGCCGATCGGGGGCGGGCGCGGCCTACAATGAGCAGTTCTTC. Amino acid sequence: CASSRSGAGAAYNEQFF.

This clonotype occurred many times. The chain carries TRBV13 and TRBJ2-7, with D possibly being TRBD1 (6 bases). Germline V gene data show CDR1 as PRHDT and CDR2 as FYEKMQ (reference sequence). The CDR3 consists of 12 residues. V shed 4 bases and J shed 4 bases, with 8 bases lying between them. The CDR3 loop reads CASSYDRYEQYF. In DNA, the CDR3 is TGTGCCAGCAGCTACGACAGGTACGAGCAGTACTTC.

V gene TRBV5-1 combines with J gene TRBJ2-1; a possible D gene is TRBD1 (5 bases). The CDR3 has 15 amino acids. Looked up from germline, CDR1 is SGHRS and CDR2 is YFSETQ. V was cut by 2 bases and J by 2 bases, with 11 bases left in between. The CDR3 DNA is TGCGCCAGCAGCTTTAGGGGCTTAGCCTACAATGAGCAGTTCTTC. This gives the protein CASSFRGLAYNEQFF. Full variable domain (remainder filled in from reference TRBV5-1 and TRBJ2-1): KAGVTQTPRYLIKTRGQQVTLSCSPISGHRSVSWYQQTPGQGLQFLFEYFSETQRNKGNFPGRFSGRQFSNSRSEMNVSTLELGDSALYLCASSFRGLAYNEQFFGPGTRLTVL.

This clonotype was detected a few times. This chain joins TRBV5-1 and TRBJ1-3, with no clear D. The CDR3 is made up of 16 amino acids. Between the trimmed V and J ends, which lost 0 bases and 4 bases, there was a span of 14 bases. The germline gives CDR1 SGHRS, CDR2 YFSETQ. CDR3 in amino acids: CASSLVSGVSGNTIYF. The CDR3 region has the DNA TGCGCCAGCAGCTTGGTATCCGGGGTGAGCGGAAACACCATATATTTT. The full variable domain, rest sourced from reference TRBV5-1 and TRBJ1-3, is KAGVTQTPRYLIKTRGQQVTLSCSPISGHRSVSWYQQTPGQGLQFLFEYFSETQRNKGNFPGRFSGRQFSNSRSEMNVSTLELGDSALYLCASSLVSGVSGNTIYFGEGSWLTVV.

In its sample, this clonotype was seen a few times. The chain employs TRBV5-1 and TRBJ2-2, with no clear D. Germline values: CDR1 SGHRS, CDR2 YFSETQ. The CDR3 sequence is 12 residues long. With 4 bases removed from V and 5 bases from J, the gap between germline ends came to 6 bases. CDR3 protein: CASSPETGELFF. The DNA of the CDR3 is TGCGCCAGCAGCCCAGAAACCGGGGAGCTGTTTTTT.

The rearrangement uses TRBV7-2 and TRBJ2-5; D unresolved. Germline lookup yields CDR1 SGHTA and CDR2 FQGNSA. Between the trimmed V and J ends, which lost 4 bases and 1 base, there was a span of 13 bases. The CDR3 contains 15 residues. Here the CDR3 DNA reads TGTGCCAGCAGCTACCTCCCCCTCCGCCAAGAGACCCAGTACTTC. It codes for CASSYLPLRQETQYF.

The chain employs TRBV19 and TRBJ2-7; D might be TRBD2 (6 bases). The germline gives CDR1 LNHDA, CDR2 SQIVND (reference sequence). Trimming removed 6 bases from V and 2 bases from J, with 17 bases in between. The length of the CDR3 is 15 residues. Here the CDR3 reads CASRAGTDGTYEQYF. CDR3 coding DNA: TGTGCCAGTAGGGCCGGGACTGACGGAACCTACGAGCAGTACTTC.

This clonotype has only a few counts. This chain joins TRBV29-1 and TRBJ2-7; a weak D match, TRBD1 (5 bases). V was shortened by 0 bases and J by 2 bases, with 14 bases between the two germline ends. There are 15 residues in the CDR3. Germline lookup yields CDR1 SQVTM and CDR2 ANQGSEA. The chain's CDR3 is CSVEDPAGSPYEQYF. DNA for the CDR3: TGCAGCGTTGAAGATCCGGCAGGGTCTCCCTACGAGCAGTACTTC.

This chain links TRBV15 with TRBJ2-1; D is undetermined. There are 12 residues in the CDR3. Germline CDR1 is LNHNV and CDR2 is YYDKDF (reference sequence). V was cut by 1 base and J by 8 bases, with 6 bases left in between. The DNA for the CDR3 is TGTGCCACCAGCAGAGGTCGGGATGAGCAGTTCTTC. As protein: CATSRGRDEQFF.

Note on this clonotype: One junction end disagrees with the germline gene, perhaps due to a read error. The chain recombines TRBV5-1 with TRBJ2-2; 7 bases line up with TRBD2. The CDR3 is made up of 13 amino acids. The germline CDR1 and CDR2 sequences are SGHRS and YFSETQ. The CDR3 loop reads CVSRGANTGELFF. The DNA of the CDR3 is TGCGTCAGCCGGGGGGCGAACACCGGGGAGCTGTTTTTT. Drawing the rest from reference TRBV5-1 and TRBJ2-2, the complete variable domain is KAGVTQTPRYLIKTRGQQVTLSCSPISGHRSVSWYQQTPGQGLQFLFEYFSETQRNKGNFPGRFSGRQFSNSRSEMNVSTLELGDSALYLCVSRGANTGELFFGEGSRLTVL.

The chain carries TRBV24-1 and TRBJ2-7; 8 positions agree with TRBD1. V shed 9 bases and J 3 bases; nucleotides not matched to a gene: 6. This CDR3 contains 13 residues. Germline V gene sequence: CDR1 KGHDR, CDR2 SFDVKD. The CDR3 here is CATAQGANYEQYF. In DNA form, the CDR3 reads TGTGCCACCGCCCAGGGGGCCAACTACGAGCAGTACTTC.

The chain employs TRBV5-5 and TRBJ2-7; D might be TRBD1 (6 bases). The V end lost 3 bases, the J end lost 2 bases, and 18 bases lay between the germline ends. Germline CDR1 and CDR2: SGHKS and YYEKEE (reference sequence). This CDR3 region has 16 residues. The CDR3 spells CASSSITGSSTYEQYF. The CDR3 nucleotides read TGTGCCAGCAGCTCGATAACAGGGTCCTCCACCTACGAGCAGTACTTC.

This clonotype was detected only a few times. This chain connects TRBV10-3 to TRBJ2-3, with TRBD2 matching over 15 bases. Germline V gene lookup returns CDR1 ENHRY and CDR2 SYGVKD. The length of the CDR3 is 17 residues. The J segment lost 0 bases and the V segment lost 6 bases, leaving 4 bases of the junction unmatched. This CDR3 is CAIRSGTSGGSTDTQYF. CDR3 DNA sequence: TGTGCCATCAGATCCGGGACTAGCGGGGGGAGCACAGATACGCAGTATTTT.

With respect to this clonotype: The CDR3 does not end in the conserved phenylalanine or tryptophan, so this is likely a read error. The chain joins TRBV5-5 to TRBJ1-6; 7 nucleotides agree with TRBD1. Germline V CDR1 and CDR2: SGHKS, YYEKEE (reference sequence). V lost 2 bases, J lost 11 bases, and 16 bases stayed unmatched. The CDR3 runs 17 residues. The CDR3 spells CASSFAPGQAYGAPLHS. In DNA form, the CDR3 reads TGTGCCAGCAGCTTTGCCCCCGGACAGGCGTATGGAGCACCCCTCCACTCT.

This clonotype was picked up a small number of times. The rearrangement uses TRBV29-1 and TRBJ1-1, with 7 bases matching TRBD1. The V gene's germline CDR1 is SQVTM and CDR2 ANQGSEA. J lost 8 bases, V lost 4 bases, and 4 bases had no gene match. The CDR3 spans 11 residues. The chain's CDR3 is CSVVGRGEAFF. The CDR3 nucleotides are TGCAGCGTTGTGGGCAGGGGGGAAGCTTTCTTT.

The chain carries TRBV4-1 and TRBJ1-1; possible D gene TRBD1, 5 bases. The germline V gene encodes CDR1 MGHRA and CDR2 YSYEKL. The length of the CDR3 is 13 residues. Trimming took off 1 base at V and 6 bases at J, with 9 bases between the two ends. The CDR3 region has the DNA TGCGCCAGCAGCCAAGGGGGGAGGGCTGAAGCTTTCTTT. Its translation: CASSQGGRAEAFF.

This chain joins TRBV7-2 and TRBJ1-2; possibly TRBD1 for D (5 bases). Trimming took off 5 bases at V and 8 bases at J, with 18 bases between the two ends. Germline assignment: CDR1 SGHTA and CDR2 FQGNSA. The length of the CDR3 is 14 residues. CDR3 in DNA: TGTGCCAGCAGCCCCATCGGGACGGCGTGGGGCTACACCTTC. Residues: CASSPIGTAWGYTF.

The chain links TRBV25-1 to TRBJ2-5; D uncertain. The germline V and J ends were trimmed by 0 bases and 9 bases, with 11 bases remaining between them. The CDR3 is made up of 13 amino acids. Germline V gene sequence: CDR1 MGHDK, CDR2 SYGVNS. In DNA, the CDR3 is TGTGCCAGCAGTGAATACGAGAAGGAAGCCCAGTACTTC. Its translation: CASSEYEKEAQYF. Looking up the rest from reference TRBV25-1 and TRBJ2-5 gives the full variable domain: EADIYQTPRYLVIGTGKKITLECSQTMGHDKMYWYQQDPGMELHLIHYSYGVNSTEKGDLSSESTVSRIRTEHFPLTLESARPSHTSQYLCASSEYEKEAQYFGPGTRLLVL.

This clonotype was counted between two and nine times. V is TRBV5-1 and J is TRBJ2-3; TRBD1 matches 8 bases. CDR3 length: 17 amino acids. Unmatched junction bases numbered 8, after V lost 0 bases and J lost 2 bases. Germline-derived CDR1 and CDR2 are SGHRS and YFSETQ. The CDR3: CASSLGPGGTLTDTQYF. The CDR3 region has the DNA TGCGCCAGCAGCTTGGGGCCAGGGGGCACCCTCACAGATACGCAGTATTTT. Based on the CDR3 plus reference TRBV5-1 and TRBJ2-3, the full variable domain is KAGVTQTPRYLIKTRGQQVTLSCSPISGHRSVSWYQQTPGQGLQFLFEYFSETQRNKGNFPGRFSGRQFSNSRSEMNVSTLELGDSALYLCASSLGPGGTLTDTQYFGPGTRLTVL.

This clonotype was observed a few times. The DNA for the CDR3 is TGCAGTGCTAGAGACCTACCCGGGCCCAATGAGCAGTTCTTC. Amino acids: CSARDLPGPNEQFF. This chain connects TRBV20-1 to TRBJ2-1; D is unclear. Trimming cost V 0 bases and J 6 bases, with 12 bases left between them. This CDR3 contains 14 residues. Germline V lookup: CDR1 DFQATT, CDR2 SNEGSKA (reference sequence).

This clonotype was counted a few times. The chain carries TRBV5-1 and TRBJ1-5; 8 bases agree with TRBD1. From germline, CDR1 is SGHRS and CDR2 YFSETQ. The V and J ends lost 4 bases and 3 bases, in that order; junction bases with no gene match: 6. The CDR3 consists of 15 residues. The CDR3: CASSRTGQDNQPQHF. As DNA, the CDR3 is TGCGCCAGCAGCAGGACAGGGCAGGACAATCAGCCCCAGCATTTT.

V and J are TRBV12-3 or TRBV12-4 and TRBJ1-1; the D gene is possibly TRBD1 (5 bases). The V gene lost 6 bases and the J gene lost 0 bases, with 14 bases spanning the gap. The CDR3 totals 15 residues. The CDR3 is CASRPGTGMNTEAFF. The CDR3 DNA follows: TGTGCCAGCAGACCCGGGACGGGAATGAACACTGAAGCTTTCTTT.

This clonotype came up a few times. The rearrangement joins TRBV6-2 or TRBV6-3 to TRBJ2-5; 14 bases map to TRBD2. The V segment lost 2 bases and the J segment 2 bases; nucleotides outside the gene matches: 4. The germline CDR1 and CDR2 sequences are MNHEY and SVGEGT. CDR3 length equals 17 residues. CDR3 sequence: CASSYGRLAGGQETQYF. CDR3 DNA sequence: TGTGCCAGCAGTTACGGGAGACTAGCGGGGGGGCAAGAGACCCAGTACTTC.

This clonotype has a handful of counts. The V gene is TRBV4-3, the J gene TRBJ2-7, with 9 bases lining up with TRBD1. Germline trimming cut 4 bases from V and 3 bases from J; bases unmatched to any gene: 10. The CDR3 totals 16 residues. Germline V gives CDR1 LGHNA, CDR2 YSLEER. CDR3 DNA sequence: TGCGCCAGCAGCCCCGATAGGGGACAGGGCCACTACGAGCAGTACTTC. Its translation is CASSPDRGQGHYEQYF.

The V gene is TRBV5-5, the J gene TRBJ1-5; D remains unclear. Trimming left V 4 bases short and J 6 bases short, with 11 bases between. The CDR3 covers 13 residues. Germline V gives CDR1 SGHKS, CDR2 YYEKEE (reference sequence). The CDR3 coding sequence is TGTGCCAGCAGCGCTGACTCGGCTCAGCCCCAGCATTTT. Translation gives CASSADSAQPQHF.